These T cell receptor beta chains were read from a single sample in a study of T cell repertoires in cytomegalovirus infection. MiXCR, run by TCRdb on the reads, gives a single entry per CDR3 protein. The profile shows about 900,000 distinct CDR3 sequences, roughly 30% of them singletons. No cognate antigen is known for these TCRs. Sequencing was performed on cultured CD8+ T cells from PBMCs, taken from culture after CMV antigen stimulation. These receptors were obtained from a human donor in good health (CMV status not recorded). Some clones in this sample may be carry-over from other donors' samples. Each CDR3 is given with its conserved first and last residue. Each record gives: V gene, D gene, CDR3 length, clone size, J gene, CDR3 protein, CDR3 DNA. The D gene is left open where the match is weak. For some rows the clone size is stated as once, few or many, or as a class when expanded; others skip it.

v_call: TRBV7-8
d_call: .
cdr3_length: 11
clone_size: .
j_call: TRBJ2-7
cdr3_aa: CASSLGSLRYF
cdr3_nt: TGTGCCAGCAGCTTAGGATCCCTTCGTTACTTC

v_call: TRBV6-1
d_call: .
cdr3_length: 12
clone_size: few
j_call: TRBJ1-5
cdr3_aa: CASRPDGQPQHF
cdr3_nt: TGTGCCAGCAGGCCCGATGGTCAGCCCCAGCATTTT

v_call: TRBV12-3/TRBV12-4
d_call: .
cdr3_length: 13
clone_size: many
j_call: TRBJ2-1
cdr3_aa: CASAKGGASEQFF
cdr3_nt: TGTGCCAGCGCAAAGGGTGGCGCAAGTGAGCAGTTCTTC

v_call: TRBV7-6
d_call: .
cdr3_length: 16
clone_size: .
j_call: TRBJ1-4
cdr3_aa: CASSQKMAGTNEKLFF
cdr3_nt: TGTGCCAGCAGCCAAAAAATGGCGGGGACTAATGAAAAACTGTTTTTT

v_call: TRBV7-9
d_call: TRBD2
cdr3_length: 15
clone_size: many
j_call: TRBJ2-5
cdr3_aa: CASSIWGTSEETQYF
cdr3_nt: TGTGCCAGCAGTATCTGGGGGACTAGCGAGGAGACCCAGTACTTC

v_call: TRBV6-5
d_call: .
cdr3_length: 14
clone_size: .
j_call: TRBJ1-5
cdr3_aa: CASSYGILNQPQHF
cdr3_nt: TGTGCCAGCAGTTACGGGATCCTAAATCAGCCCCAGCATTTT

v_call: TRBV4-3
d_call: TRBD1
cdr3_length: 16
clone_size: few
j_call: TRBJ1-1
cdr3_aa: CASSEAPGGLNTEAFF
cdr3_nt: TGCGCCAGCAGCGAAGCCCCAGGGGGCTTGAACACTGAAGCTTTCTTT

v_call: TRBV27
d_call: .
cdr3_length: 14
clone_size: .
j_call: TRBJ1-5
cdr3_aa: CASSPGGSSQPQHF
cdr3_nt: TGTGCCAGCAGTCCCGGGGGCTCCAGCCAGCCCCAGCATTTT

v_call: TRBV5-1
d_call: TRBD1
cdr3_length: 15
clone_size: .
j_call: TRBJ2-5
cdr3_aa: CASSFQDRESETQYF
cdr3_nt: TGCGCCAGCAGCTTTCAGGACAGGGAATCGGAGACCCAGTACTTC

v_call: TRBV4-1
d_call: .
cdr3_length: 15
clone_size: .
j_call: TRBJ2-5
cdr3_aa: CASSQGGAVQETQYF
cdr3_nt: TGCGCCAGCAGCCAAGGAGGGGCTGTCCAAGAGACCCAGTACTTC

v_call: TRBV7-2
d_call: .
cdr3_length: 12
clone_size: many
j_call: TRBJ2-1
cdr3_aa: CASSWRYNEQFF
cdr3_nt: TGTGCCAGCAGTTGGAGGTACAATGAGCAGTTCTTC

v_call: TRBV6-5
d_call: .
cdr3_length: 13
clone_size: few
j_call: TRBJ1-1
cdr3_aa: CASYRRGNTEAFF
cdr3_nt: TGTGCCAGCTATAGAAGGGGAAACACTGAAGCTTTCTTT

v_call: TRBV28
d_call: TRBD1
cdr3_length: 14
clone_size: once
j_call: TRBJ2-1
cdr3_aa: CASMGTGLINEQFF
cdr3_nt: TGTGCCAGCATGGGGACAGGGCTTATCAATGAGCAGTTCTTC

v_call: TRBV6-1
d_call: .
cdr3_length: 16
clone_size: .
j_call: TRBJ2-3
cdr3_aa: CASSEGVGRGTDTQYF
cdr3_nt: TGTGCCAGCAGTGAAGGGGTGGGGAGGGGGACAGATACGCAGTATTTT

v_call: TRBV12-3/TRBV12-4
d_call: .
cdr3_length: 16
clone_size: many
j_call: TRBJ2-2
cdr3_aa: CASSPRQVSNTGELFF
cdr3_nt: TGTGCCAGCAGTCCAAGACAGGTGTCGAACACCGGGGAGCTGTTTTTT

v_call: TRBV6-5
d_call: .
cdr3_length: 14
clone_size: .
j_call: TRBJ2-7
cdr3_aa: CASSYSRSGDEQYF
cdr3_nt: TGTGCCAGCAGTTACTCTCGGTCCGGGGACGAGCAGTACTTC

v_call: TRBV6-8
d_call: .
cdr3_length: 15
clone_size: .
j_call: TRBJ2-3
cdr3_aa: CVSSHPRVGTDTQYF
cdr3_nt: TGTGTCAGCAGCCACCCGAGGGTCGGCACAGATACGCAGTATTTT

v_call: TRBV28
d_call: TRBD1
cdr3_length: 16
clone_size: few
j_call: TRBJ1-2
cdr3_aa: CASSRTGVVPSYGYTF
cdr3_nt: TGTGCCAGCAGTCGGACAGGGGTCGTACCCTCGTATGGCTACACCTTC

v_call: TRBV20-1
d_call: .
cdr3_length: 13
clone_size: .
j_call: TRBJ1-2
cdr3_aa: CSALDADTEGYTF
cdr3_nt: TGCAGTGCTCTCGACGCGGACACGGAAGGCTACACCTTC

v_call: TRBV12-3/TRBV12-4
d_call: .
cdr3_length: 14
clone_size: .
j_call: TRBJ1-4
cdr3_aa: CASSFRQHNEKLFF
cdr3_nt: TGTGCCAGCAGTTTCCGACAGCATAATGAAAAACTGTTTTTT

v_call: TRBV29-1
d_call: .
cdr3_length: 11
clone_size: .
j_call: TRBJ1-4
cdr3_aa: CSAEEGEKLFF
cdr3_nt: TGCAGCGCTGAGGAGGGGGAAAAACTGTTTTTT

v_call: TRBV6-6
d_call: TRBD1
cdr3_length: 17
clone_size: few
j_call: TRBJ1-1
cdr3_aa: CASSYLTGGPMNTEAFF
cdr3_nt: TGTGCCAGCAGTTACTTGACAGGGGGCCCGATGAACACTGAAGCTTTCTTT

v_call: TRBV6-5
d_call: .
cdr3_length: 16
clone_size: few
j_call: TRBJ2-6
cdr3_aa: CASSYYDRPGANVLTF
cdr3_nt: TGTGCCAGCAGTTACTACGACAGGCCTGGGGCCAACGTCCTGACTTTC